Detailed here is one T cell receptor beta chain. The antigen it binds to is not known. Base qualities are not at hand, and no much larger clone is one base apart. All of the isolated RNA was reverse transcribed with the High Capacity cDNA Reverse Transcription Kit, so expressed TCRB transcripts were sequenced. Deep immunoSEQ sequencing was performed on naive, central memory and regulatory T cell samples, with an average of roughly 3.5 million total reads per sample. After sorted cells were lysed in RLT buffer, RNA was extracted with DNase-treated RNeasy Micro or Mini kits, with the choice depending on cell number. Each cell subset was processed separately to prevent cross-contamination, with patient and healthy donor samples processed together. The immunoSEQ multiplex PCR was used to amplify TCRB sequences from cDNA, generating 87-bp fragments that spanned the CDR3 region. Amplicons were sequenced on the Illumina HiSeq platform. The authors' analysis ran thus. PCR bias was corrected computationally using synthetic template baselines, and reads within Hamming distance 2 were collapsed, with unmergeable singletons discarded. By aligning reads against IMGT, V, D and J genes, CDR3 length, and insertions or deletions at six rearrangement sites were assigned. Within each subset, clonotype counts were normalized to sorted cell number, and only after that were true diversity and Gini coefficients computed with the tcR R package. The overlap coefficient, calculated on TCRB nucleotide sequences, was used to quantify repertoire sharing. Out-of-frame TCRB sequences from naive cells were analyzed as a proxy for the pre-selection repertoire. The table comes from immuneACCESS by way of TCRdb, which keeps in-frame sequences with V and J called. Part of the clones is missing from these tables; in studies checked, under half for an unresolved V gene and the rest for unknown reasons. V and J calls and clone size are given by that table; D and trimming were obtained from the DNA. Recorded for this sample are hundreds of thousands of clones; 13% of them occurred a single time. The ten largest clones add up to approximately 0.022% of the sample.

The CDR3 runs 11 amino acids, cysteine and phenylalanine included. The DNA shown is the 33-base CDR3, in frame from base 1. For CDR1 and CDR2, the germline V gene lists ENHRY and SYGVKD. Germline trimming amounts to 10 bases on V and 2 bases on J, with 2 as the count of junction bases outside the gene matches. These data originate in a study of beta chain features in type 1 diabetes (dated 2018 in TCRdb). Background for the entire study: Mean age, gender distribution, total cell number and subset yield did not differ between patients and healthy donors. Across all samples, roughly 110,000,000 sorted cells were examined, and cell number per subset correlated strongly with RNA yield. In the study, recently diagnosed type 1 diabetes patients and matched healthy donors were compared on the TCRB repertoires of their sorted circulating CD4+ T cell subsets. Regulatory and stem cell-like memory subsets were isolated from only 8 patients and about eight healthy donors, whereas naive and central memory subsets came from all 30 or so donors.

Paper-wide results and their limitations: HLA sub-analyses involved small numbers of individuals, so any influence of HLA type on TCRB rearrangement remained unresolved. Patients with type 1 diabetes made fewer insertions and deleted more nucleotides at VDJ recombination sites, implying thymic rearrangement abnormalities. PCR may preferentially amplify shorter templates, but because patient and control samples were amplified and corrected together, any resulting skew would affect both groups equally. In all four CD4+ subsets, TCRB CDR3 length was moderately but significantly shorter in type 1 diabetes patients. The naive, central memory and regulatory TCRB repertoires appeared to resemble one another more closely among patients than among healthy donors. Because cDNA was sequenced instead of genomic DNA, highly expressing activated cells could be over-represented, though the groups showed no difference in activation or CD3 levels.

Each donor gave one peripheral blood draw, averaging approximately 0.11 L, which was collected into heparinised tubes. A BD FACSAria II was used to sort naive, central memory, regulatory and stem cell-like memory CD4+ T cells with a panel that included CD45RO, CCR7, CD25, CD127, CD95 and CD27. All sorted populations exceeded 95% purity. PBMCs were separated immediately by Lymphoprep density gradient centrifugation and were stained directly, without being cultured. So that batch effects would be minimized, each experiment stained and sorted samples in pairs, pairing one healthy donor with one patient.

This TCR derives from a young man with type 1 diabetes. The V and J genes are TRBV10-3 and TRBJ2-7; 7 central bases correspond to TRBD1. The specimen sequenced was naive CD4+ T cells from blood. The cell subset or site label, read with the paper, signifies: true naive CD4+ T cells. The CDR3 reads CATQGAYEQYF. In nucleotides, the sequence is TGTGCCACCCAGGGGGCCTACGAGCAGTACTTC.